This is a list of T cell receptor beta chains from one sample in a study of CD8+CD57+ T cells in acquired aplastic anemia. Via MiXCR, TCRdb re-called the reads, giving one row per CDR3 protein. The profile shows 150,000 to 200,000 distinct CDR3 sequences, approximately 45% of them singletons. Sequencing was performed on sorted CD4+, CD8+, or CD8+CD57+ T cells (not recorded which) from PBMCs. The source of these receptors is a human donor in good health. Both conserved end residues are part of each CDR3. A D gene is named only where the DNA matches it firmly. Not every row has a clone size; where given, it reads once, few, many or a size class.

d_call: TRBD2; j_call: TRBJ2-5; v_call: TRBV20-1; clone_size: many; cdr3_aa: CSARAGTSGRETQYF; cdr3_nt: TGCAGTGCTAGAGCCGGGACTAGCGGGAGGGAGACCCAGTACTTC
d_call: NA; j_call: TRBJ2-5; v_call: TRBV19; clone_size: NA; cdr3_aa: CASSPRQYQETQYF; cdr3_nt: TGTGCCAGTAGTCCTCGACAGTACCAAGAGACCCAGTACTTC
d_call: TRBD2; j_call: TRBJ2-2; v_call: TRBV12-5; clone_size: NA; cdr3_aa: CASGFFPSGNTGELFF; cdr3_nt: TGTGCTAGTGGTTTTTTCCCTAGCGGCAACACCGGGGAGCTGTTTTTT
d_call: NA; j_call: TRBJ2-1; v_call: TRBV6-6; clone_size: many; cdr3_aa: CASAGGVVNEQFF; cdr3_nt: TGTGCCAGCGCGGGCGGGGTAGTAAATGAGCAGTTCTTC
d_call: TRBD2; j_call: TRBJ2-5; v_call: TRBV15; clone_size: NA; cdr3_aa: CATSRGLAGLETQYF; cdr3_nt: TGTGCCACCAGTAGGGGACTAGCGGGATTAGAGACCCAGTACTTC
d_call: NA; j_call: TRBJ2-1; v_call: TRBV15; clone_size: many; cdr3_aa: CATSRDRGRGLGDEQFF; cdr3_nt: TGTGCCACCAGCAGAGATAGGGGACGGGGGCTCGGGGATGAGCAGTTCTTC
d_call: NA; j_call: TRBJ2-3; v_call: TRBV29-1; clone_size: many; cdr3_aa: CSVEALRETDTQYF; cdr3_nt: TGCAGCGTTGAAGCCCTCAGGGAAACAGATACGCAGTATTTT
d_call: NA; j_call: TRBJ2-2; v_call: TRBV7-3; clone_size: NA; cdr3_aa: CASSVTGSGELFF; cdr3_nt: TGTGCCAGCAGCGTTACAGGGTCCGGGGAGCTGTTTTTT
d_call: NA; j_call: TRBJ1-1; v_call: TRBV6-9; clone_size: many; cdr3_aa: CASSLPPGEGTEAFF; cdr3_nt: TGTGCCAGCAGTCTCCCCCCCGGGGAGGGGACTGAAGCTTTCTTT
d_call: NA; j_call: TRBJ2-7; v_call: TRBV7-6; clone_size: NA; cdr3_aa: CASSFAGGPGYEQYF; cdr3_nt: TGTGCCAGCAGCTTTGCAGGAGGCCCTGGGTACGAGCAGTACTTC
d_call: TRBD1; j_call: TRBJ1-1; v_call: TRBV19; clone_size: NA; cdr3_aa: CASRQGAGTEAFF; cdr3_nt: TGTGCCAGTAGGCAGGGGGCGGGCACTGAAGCTTTCTTT
d_call: NA; j_call: TRBJ1-6; v_call: TRBV3-1; clone_size: many; cdr3_aa: CASSPTQGITLHF; cdr3_nt: TGTGCCAGCAGCCCCACTCAAGGGATAACCCTCCACTTT
d_call: NA; j_call: TRBJ2-7; v_call: TRBV30; clone_size: many; cdr3_aa: CAWSPPPRGFMTYEQYF; cdr3_nt: TGTGCCTGGAGCCCCCCGCCGCGCGGTTTTATGACCTACGAGCAGTACTTC
d_call: TRBD1; j_call: TRBJ2-7; v_call: TRBV15; clone_size: NA; cdr3_aa: CATSTGQGPYEQYF; cdr3_nt: TGTGCCACCAGCACCGGACAGGGACCCTACGAGCAGTACTTC
d_call: NA; j_call: TRBJ1-1; v_call: TRBV12-3/TRBV12-4; clone_size: NA; cdr3_aa: CASSLIGVVNTEAFF; cdr3_nt: TGTGCCAGCAGTTTAATTGGGGTTGTAAACACTGAAGCTTTCTTT
d_call: NA; j_call: TRBJ2-7; v_call: TRBV6-5; clone_size: NA; cdr3_aa: CASSFTGPRMNEQYF; cdr3_nt: TGTGCCAGCAGTTTCACAGGGCCACGGATGAACGAGCAGTACTTC
d_call: NA; j_call: TRBJ2-7; v_call: TRBV4-1; clone_size: many; cdr3_aa: CASSQSSSYEQYF; cdr3_nt: TGCGCCAGCAGCCAATCCAGCTCCTACGAGCAGTACTTC
d_call: TRBD1; j_call: TRBJ2-7; v_call: TRBV10-3; clone_size: once; cdr3_aa: CASRQGTPYEQYF; cdr3_nt: TGTGCCAGCAGACAGGGGACGCCCTACGAGCAGTACTTC
d_call: NA; j_call: TRBJ1-3; v_call: TRBV9; clone_size: NA; cdr3_aa: CASSHEATGEDTIYF; cdr3_nt: TGTGCCAGCAGCCATGAAGCGACCGGGGAGGACACCATATATTTT
d_call: NA; j_call: TRBJ1-2; v_call: TRBV7-2; clone_size: NA; cdr3_aa: CASSLRSYGYAF; cdr3_nt: TGTGCCAGCAGCTTGAGATCCTATGGCTACGCCTTC
d_call: NA; j_call: TRBJ1-1; v_call: TRBV24-1; clone_size: many; cdr3_aa: CATRGIPYTEAFF; cdr3_nt: TGTGCCACCAGGGGTATTCCCTACACTGAAGCTTTCTTT
d_call: NA; j_call: TRBJ2-3; v_call: TRBV24-1; clone_size: NA; cdr3_aa: CATSVGAGGTQYF; cdr3_nt: TGTGCCACCAGTGTTGGTGCCGGGGGTACGCAGTATTTT
d_call: NA; j_call: TRBJ2-5; v_call: TRBV7-2; clone_size: many; cdr3_aa: CASSLASQAETQYF; cdr3_nt: TGTGCCAGCAGCTTAGCTTCACAGGCGGAGACCCAGTACTTC
d_call: NA; j_call: TRBJ2-5; v_call: TRBV5-8; clone_size: NA; cdr3_aa: CASSTGQSTQETQYF; cdr3_nt: TGTGCCAGCAGCACCGGACAGTCGACTCAAGAGACCCAGTACTTC
d_call: NA; j_call: TRBJ1-1; v_call: TRBV28; clone_size: NA; cdr3_aa: CASSSRGVNTEAFF; cdr3_nt: TGTGCCAGCAGCTCGCGAGGGGTAAACACTGAAGCTTTCTTT
d_call: NA; j_call: TRBJ2-5; v_call: TRBV6-5; clone_size: many; cdr3_aa: CASTSPSVQETQYF; cdr3_nt: TGTGCCAGCACGAGCCCTAGCGTCCAAGAGACCCAGTACTTC